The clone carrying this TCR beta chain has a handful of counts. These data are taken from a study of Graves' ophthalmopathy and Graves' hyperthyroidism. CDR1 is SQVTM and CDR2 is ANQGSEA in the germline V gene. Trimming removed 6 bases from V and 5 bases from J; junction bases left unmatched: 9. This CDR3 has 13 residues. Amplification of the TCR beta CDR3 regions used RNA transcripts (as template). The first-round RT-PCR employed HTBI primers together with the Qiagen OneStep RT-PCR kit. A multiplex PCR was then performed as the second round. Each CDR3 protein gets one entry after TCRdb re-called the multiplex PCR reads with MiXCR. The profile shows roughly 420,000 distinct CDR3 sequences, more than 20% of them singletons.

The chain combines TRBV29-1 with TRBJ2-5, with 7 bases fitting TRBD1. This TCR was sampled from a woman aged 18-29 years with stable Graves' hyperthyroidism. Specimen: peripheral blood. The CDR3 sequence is CSVKGQLIETQYF. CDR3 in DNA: TGCAGCGTGAAGGGACAGCTTATCGAGACCCAGTACTTC. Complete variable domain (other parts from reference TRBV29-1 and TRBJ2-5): SAVISQKPSRDICQRGTSLTIQCQVDSQVTMMFWYRQQPGQSLTLIATANQGSEATYESGFVIDKFPISRPNLTFSTLTVSNMSPEDSSIYLCSVKGQLIETQYFGPGTRLLVL.